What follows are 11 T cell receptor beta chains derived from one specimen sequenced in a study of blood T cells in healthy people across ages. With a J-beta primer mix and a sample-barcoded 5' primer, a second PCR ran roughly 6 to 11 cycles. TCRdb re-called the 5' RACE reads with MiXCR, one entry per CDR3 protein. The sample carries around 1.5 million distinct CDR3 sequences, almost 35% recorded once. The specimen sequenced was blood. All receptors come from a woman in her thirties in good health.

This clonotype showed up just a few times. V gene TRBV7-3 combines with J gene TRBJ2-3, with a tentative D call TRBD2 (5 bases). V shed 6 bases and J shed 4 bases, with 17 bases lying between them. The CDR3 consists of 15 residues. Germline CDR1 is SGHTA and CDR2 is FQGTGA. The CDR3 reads CASSPLPVGADTQYF. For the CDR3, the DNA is TGTGCCAGCAGTCCCCTACCCGTCGGGGCAGATACGCAGTATTTT.

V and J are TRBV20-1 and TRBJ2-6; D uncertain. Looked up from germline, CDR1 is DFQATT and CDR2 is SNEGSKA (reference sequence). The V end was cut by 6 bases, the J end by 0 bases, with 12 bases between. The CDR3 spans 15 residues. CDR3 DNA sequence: TGCAGTGCCTGGAGAGAGCTCTCTGGGGCCAACGTCCTGACTTTC. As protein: CSAWRELSGANVLTF.

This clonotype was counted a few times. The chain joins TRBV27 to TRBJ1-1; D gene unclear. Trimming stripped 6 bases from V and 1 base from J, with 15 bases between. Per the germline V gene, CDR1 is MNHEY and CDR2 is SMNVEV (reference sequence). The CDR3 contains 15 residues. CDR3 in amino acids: CASRQFLQKNTEAFF. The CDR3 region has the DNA TGTGCCAGCAGGCAGTTCCTTCAGAAGAACACTGAAGCTTTCTTT.

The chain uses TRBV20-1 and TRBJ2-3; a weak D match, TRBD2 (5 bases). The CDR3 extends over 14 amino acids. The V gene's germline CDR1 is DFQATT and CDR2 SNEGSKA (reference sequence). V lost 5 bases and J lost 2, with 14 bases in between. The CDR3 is CSALPPGNTDTQYF. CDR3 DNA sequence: TGCAGTGCTTTGCCACCGGGAAACACAGATACGCAGTATTTT.

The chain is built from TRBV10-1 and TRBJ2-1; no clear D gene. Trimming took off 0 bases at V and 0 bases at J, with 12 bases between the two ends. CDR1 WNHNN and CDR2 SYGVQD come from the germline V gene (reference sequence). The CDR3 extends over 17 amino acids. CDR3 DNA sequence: TGCGCCAGCAGTGAGTCGGTGGCTGCGAGCTCCTACAATGAGCAGTTCTTC. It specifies CASSESVAASSYNEQFF.

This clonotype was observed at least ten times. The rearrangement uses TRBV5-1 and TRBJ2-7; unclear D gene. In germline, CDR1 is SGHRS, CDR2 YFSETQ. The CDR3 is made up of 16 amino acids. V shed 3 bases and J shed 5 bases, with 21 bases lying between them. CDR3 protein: CASSWGSPLSMDEQYF. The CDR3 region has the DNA TGCGCCAGCAGCTGGGGTTCCCCGCTCTCGATGGACGAGCAGTACTTC.

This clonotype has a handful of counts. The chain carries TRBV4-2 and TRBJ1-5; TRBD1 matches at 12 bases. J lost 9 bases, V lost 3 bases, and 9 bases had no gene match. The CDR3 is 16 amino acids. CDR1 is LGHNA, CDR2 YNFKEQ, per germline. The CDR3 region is CASSHRDRGLDRPQHF. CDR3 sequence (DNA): TGTGCCAGCAGCCACCGGGACAGGGGGCTGGATCGGCCCCAGCATTTT.

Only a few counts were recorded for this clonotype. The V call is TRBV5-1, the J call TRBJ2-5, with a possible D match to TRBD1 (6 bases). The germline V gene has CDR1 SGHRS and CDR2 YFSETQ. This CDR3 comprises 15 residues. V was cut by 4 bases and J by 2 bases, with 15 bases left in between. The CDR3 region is CASSPGTHSQETQYF. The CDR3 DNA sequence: TGCGCCAGCAGCCCGGGGACACATTCACAAGAGACCCAGTACTTC.

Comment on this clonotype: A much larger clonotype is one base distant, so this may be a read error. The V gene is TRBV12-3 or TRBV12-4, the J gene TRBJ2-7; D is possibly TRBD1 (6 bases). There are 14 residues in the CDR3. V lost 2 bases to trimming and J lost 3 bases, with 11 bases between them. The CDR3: CASSLIQQGYEQYF. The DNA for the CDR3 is TGTGCCAGCAGTTTAATACAACAGGGCTACGAGCAGTACTTC.

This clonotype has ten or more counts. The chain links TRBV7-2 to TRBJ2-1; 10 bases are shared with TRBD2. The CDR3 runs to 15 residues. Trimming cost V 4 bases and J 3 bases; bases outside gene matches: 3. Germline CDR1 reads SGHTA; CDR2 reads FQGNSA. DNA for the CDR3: TGTGCCAGCAGCTCGGGACTAGCGAACTACAATGAGCAGTTCTTC. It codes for CASSSGLANYNEQFF.

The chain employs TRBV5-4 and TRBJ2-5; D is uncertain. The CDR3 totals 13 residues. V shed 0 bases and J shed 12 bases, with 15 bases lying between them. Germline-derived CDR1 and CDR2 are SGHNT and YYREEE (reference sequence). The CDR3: CASSLDQIRMEYF. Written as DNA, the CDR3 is TGTGCCAGCAGCTTGGACCAGATCCGAATGGAGTACTTC.